This T cell receptor (beta chain) was captured in a study of cytomegalovirus exposure and HLA in healthy donors. Primers for the PCR totalled 60 Vbeta and 13 Jbeta. Libraries were prepared by immunoSEQ multiplex PCR; TCRdb keeps only in-frame clonotypes and omits some of them. Found here are roughly 130,000 clones, 60% to 85% of them singletons; the top ten hold around 1.8%. With 4 bases removed from V and 0 bases from J, the gap between germline ends came to 8 bases. Germline CDR1 is SGHDN and CDR2 is FVKESK. This CDR3 is built from 14 residues. This receptor was obtained from a woman between 40 and 50 years old in good health and CMV-seronegative. Sequences were obtained from PBMCs. This chain links TRBV14 with TRBJ2-3, with a weak D call TRBD2 (6 bases). The CDR3, as DNA: TGTGCCAGCAGCCGGGACTCGAGCACAGATACGCAGTATTTT. Its protein product is CASSRDSSTDTQYF.